The source of this T cell receptor (beta chain) is a study of T-cell reconstitution after alpha-beta-depleted transplantation in children. Study-wide results and limits: About two months after transplant, alpha-beta T cells reportedly came from several hundred expanded graft clones.

CDR3 size: 9 residues. Trimming left V 4 bases short and J 7 bases short, with 2 bases between. CDR1 is DFQATT and CDR2 is SNEGSKA in the germline V gene (reference sequence). Molecular barcoding with unique molecular identifiers was used for the TCRbeta library. TCRdb itself ran the PCR reads through MiXCR, one entry per CDR3 protein. The data show 200,000 or so distinct CDR3 sequences, approximately 8% seen once. This clonotype was observed many times. What it binds is unknown. The origin of this receptor is a male patient aged 2 to 9 who had a stem cell transplant for acute myeloid leukemia, so the T cells may come from the graft donor. The V and J genes are TRBV20-1 and TRBJ2-1, with unresolved D. Sequenced material: PBMCs, mostly from graft donor cells, taken 360 days after TCRalphabeta/CD19-depleted stem cell transplant. The CDR3 protein is CSANNEQFF. In DNA form, the CDR3 reads TGCAGTGCTAATAATGAGCAGTTCTTC.